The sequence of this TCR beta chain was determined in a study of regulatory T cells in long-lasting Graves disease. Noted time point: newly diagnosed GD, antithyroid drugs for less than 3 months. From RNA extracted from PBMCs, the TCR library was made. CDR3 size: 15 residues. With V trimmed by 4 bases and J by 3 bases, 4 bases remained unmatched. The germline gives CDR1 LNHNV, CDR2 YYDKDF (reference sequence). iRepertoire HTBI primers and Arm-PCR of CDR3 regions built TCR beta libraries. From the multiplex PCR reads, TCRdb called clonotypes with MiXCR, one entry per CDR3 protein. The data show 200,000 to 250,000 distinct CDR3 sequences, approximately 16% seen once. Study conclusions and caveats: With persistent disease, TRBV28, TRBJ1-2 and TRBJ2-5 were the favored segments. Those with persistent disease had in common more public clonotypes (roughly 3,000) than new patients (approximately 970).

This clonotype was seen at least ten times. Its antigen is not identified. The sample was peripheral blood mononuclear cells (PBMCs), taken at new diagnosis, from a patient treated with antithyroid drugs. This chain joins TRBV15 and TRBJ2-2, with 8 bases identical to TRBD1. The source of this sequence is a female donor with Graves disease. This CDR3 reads CATSTAGGYTGELFF. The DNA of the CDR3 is TGTGCCACCAGCACCGCAGGGGGCTACACCGGGGAGCTGTTTTTT. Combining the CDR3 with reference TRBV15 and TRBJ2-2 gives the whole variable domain DAMVIQNPRYQVTQFGKPVTLSCSQTLNHNVMYWYQQKSSQAPKLLFHYYDKDFNNEADTPDNFQSRRPNTSFCFLDIRSPGLGDTAMYLCATSTAGGYTGELFFGEGSRLTVL.